This T cell receptor beta chain was profiled in a study of identical twins (dated by TCRdb to 2016 to 2017). Broadly, across the study: To test whether fetal clonotypes persist, the study used deep sequencing on TCR alpha and beta repertoires from monozygotic twins, unrelated adults of various ages, and cord blood. To rule out contamination, replicate twin experiments were performed at different times with different library preparation protocols. The research as a whole found: A weaker excess of twin sharing was found in beta out-of-frame sequences because the signal-to-noise ratio was lowered by fewer shared sequences. In monozygotic twins, out-of-frame TCR alpha sharing was systematically underestimated by recombination models, although the models agreed with sharing between unrelated individuals. Compared with coincidental sharing between unrelated individuals, out-of-frame TCR alpha sequences shared between twins had an excess of sequences with low generation probability. Zero-insertion analyses could be partly confounded by invariant T cells such as MAIT and iNKT, though diverse VJ usage argued against such confounding for most clonotypes. Conclusions relied on cross-sectional statistical analysis, since the same donors could not be followed over many years. Abundant cord blood beta clonotypes had fewer insertions, young adult naive repertoires showed a similar but weaker trend, and memory repertoires showed no such trend.

The junction shows trimming of 0 bases on V and 0 bases on J, plus 9 bases between the germline ends. The CDR3 starts with the cysteine, ends with the phenylalanine, and has 16 residues. The kept DNA is CDR3 alone, 48 bases in frame from the first base. The CDR1 and CDR2 encoded by the germline V gene are SGDLS and YYNGEE. A remark on this clonotype: Its antigen is not yet known. Base qualities are not recorded, but no much larger clone differs from it by a single base.

The library was obtained by 5' RACE. The instrument was an Illumina HiSeq 2000. A universal primer binding site was introduced by template switching, and a unique molecular identifier was present in the final cDNA, enabling accurate counting of TCR cDNA molecules. Specific primers in the conserved constant-segment region were used to synthesize first-strand cDNA for the TCR alpha and beta chains. To control for contamination, every cDNA library was double barcoded, receiving both a SMART-Mk sample barcode and Illumina barcodes. TruSeq adapter sequences, together with Illumina sample barcodes, were added in two successive PCR steps. TCR alpha and beta cDNA libraries were sequenced on the Illumina HiSeq platform with custom primers. The study's own analysis went as follows. Unique molecular identifiers were extracted from raw reads with MiGEC, and CDR3 positions were determined with MiXCR. For each individual, recombination models were inferred using an EM algorithm with the repgenHMM and IGoR tools. The analysis of shared clonotypes was done with the tcR package in R, with sharing normalized by the product of cloneset sizes. To study raw recombination free of thymic and clonal selection effects, out-of-frame nonproductive sequences were analyzed. TCRdb reanalyzed the raw reads on its own, using fastp at Q25 for trimming and MiXCR for clone calling, and kept in-frame beta chains. Rows with a matching CDR3 protein are joined into one entry that keeps the most common DNA and genes. For this entry, the V and J calls and clone size follow TCRdb and not the study's own pipeline. The sample table shows 1,800,000 or so distinct CDR3 sequences, and 32% are seen once. The ten top clones hold around 0.3% of the sample.

Every donor in the study was a healthy Caucasian. The specimen sequenced was cord blood. This clonotype was sampled from a newborn girl in good health. The chain is assembled from TRBV9 and TRBJ2-2; the D element might be TRBD1 or TRBD2, as each aligns at 5 bases. The CDR3 is CASSVEGTANTGELFF. The DNA is TGTGCCAGCAGCGTAGAAGGGACGGCGAACACCGGGGAGCTGTTTTTT.